The sequence of this T cell receptor (beta chain) was determined in a study of T-cell memory formation after mild COVID-19. Study results and caveats: Several responding clones turned up in pre-infection memory, indicating that cross-reactive memory may have taken part.

The CDR3 extends over 14 amino acids. Trimming left V 7 bases short and J 4 bases short, with 17 bases between. From germline, CDR1 is SGHRS and CDR2 YFSETQ. Amplification by 5'RACE using constant-segment primers produced TCR alpha and TCR beta cDNA libraries that carried sample barcodes and UMIs. MiXCR, applied by TCRdb to the 5' RACE reads, yields one record per CDR3 protein. The table includes about 57,000 distinct CDR3 sequences, 10% to 15% detected once. About this clonotype: Its antigen is not identified.

This TCR was sampled from a young man who had mild COVID-19 (a few samples of this study predate the infection). Cell type and time point are not known. Sequences were obtained from PBMCs or a T cell subset sorted from them (not recorded which). The gene calls are TRBV5-1 and TRBJ1-1; D uncertain. CDR3 sequence: CASDLISPSTEAFF. CDR3 in DNA: TGCGCCAGCGATCTCATAAGTCCCAGCACTGAAGCTTTCTTT.